The 27 T cell receptor beta chains listed next were all sequenced from one sample in a study of OX40 agonist ivuxolimab in advanced cancers. Profiled with immunoSEQ multiplex PCR; TCRdb holds only in-frame clones, not every one. There are around 150,000 clones in the sample; roughly 94% occur only once, and about 0.31% lies in the top ten. Sequenced material: CD4+ or CD8+ T cells sorted from blood, taken in a trial of the OX40 agonist ivuxolimab. The source of these receptors is an adult with an advanced solid tumor such as melanoma, head and neck, liver or kidney cancer.

The chain carries TRBV7-9 and TRBJ1-1; tentative D call: TRBD1 (5 bases). The CDR3 length is 14 residues. The ends were cut back, 5 bases at V and 1 base at J, with 11 bases in the middle. The germline V gene encodes CDR1 SEHNR and CDR2 FQNEAQ (reference sequence). CDR3 region: CASSPDRWNTEAFF. The CDR3 coding sequence is TGTGCCAGCAGCCCAGACAGATGGAACACTGAAGCTTTCTTT. Looking up the rest from reference TRBV7-9 and TRBJ1-1 gives the full variable domain: DTGVSQNPRHKITKRGQNVTFRCDPISEHNRLYWYRQTLGQGPEFLTYFQNEAQLEKSRLLSDRFSAERPKGSFSTLEIQRTEQGDSAMYLCASSPDRWNTEAFFGQGTRLTVV.

CDR3 nucleotide sequence: TGTGCCAGCAGGGCACACAGCAATGGCTACACCTTC. Protein product: CASRAHSNGYTF. The genes are TRBV2 and TRBJ1-2; no clear D gene. With 6 bases removed from V and 6 bases from J, the gap between germline ends came to 11 bases. Germline-derived CDR1 and CDR2 are SNHLY and FYNNEI. This CDR3 is built from 12 residues.

V and J are TRBV9 and TRBJ2-5; 8 bases align to TRBD1. V dropped 3 bases and J dropped 5; count of bases not matched to a gene: 12. The CDR3 spans 16 residues. From germline, CDR1 is SGDLS and CDR2 YYNGEE. The DNA for the CDR3 is TGTGCCAGCAGCGGAGGGCATCGCACAGGGGGGGAGACCCAGTACTTC. Translating it yields CASSGGHRTGGETQYF.

The J gene is TRBJ1-3, the V gene TRBV19; D is perhaps TRBD1 (5 bases). Trimming removed 3 bases from V and 0 bases from J, with 12 bases in between. There are 16 residues in the CDR3. Germline V lookup: CDR1 LNHDA, CDR2 SQIVND (reference sequence). CDR3 loop: CASSMGLLPSGNTIYF. The CDR3 DNA reads as TGTGCCAGTAGTATGGGACTCCTGCCCTCTGGAAACACCATATATTTT.

The rearrangement uses TRBV5-4 and TRBJ2-1; D unresolved. V was trimmed by 4 bases and J by 3 bases, leaving 20 bases between them. Germline assignment: CDR1 SGHNT and CDR2 YYREEE (reference sequence). The CDR3 extends over 17 amino acids. CDR3 in amino acids: CASSPLNYGTLYNEQFF. In DNA, the CDR3 is TGTGCCAGCAGCCCCCTGAATTACGGAACCCTCTACAATGAGCAGTTCTTC.

The CDR3: CASSIPGRASYEQYF. CDR3 DNA: TGTGCCAGTAGTATCCCGGGACGGGCCTCCTACGAGCAGTACTTC. V gene TRBV19 combines with J gene TRBJ2-7; TRBD1 or TRBD2 may be the D gene (5 bases each). CDR1 and CDR2 from the germline V gene are LNHDA and SQIVND (reference sequence). CDR3 length: 15 residues. The ends were cut back, 3 bases at V and 0 bases at J, with 12 bases in the middle.

The chain has TRBV7-2 and TRBJ2-1, with D uncertain. Germline V gene data show CDR1 as SGHTA and CDR2 as FQGNSA. Between the trimmed V and J ends, which lost 1 base and 7 bases, there was a span of 8 bases. This CDR3 has 13 amino acids. The CDR3 spells CASSLGLENEQFF. CDR3 coding DNA: TGTGCCAGCAGCTTAGGACTGGAAAATGAGCAGTTCTTC.

The J gene is TRBJ2-7, the V gene TRBV18; D not resolved. The V gene's germline CDR1 is KGHSH and CDR2 LQKENI. Trimming took off 0 bases at V and 6 bases at J, with 9 bases between the two ends. The CDR3 contains 13 residues. CDR3 sequence: CASSPPVRAEQYF. CDR3 coding DNA: TGTGCCAGCTCACCACCAGTAAGGGCCGAGCAGTACTTC. Full variable domain (outside the CDR3, taken from reference TRBV18 and TRBJ2-7): NAGVMQNPRHLVRRRGQEARLRCSPMKGHSHVYWYRQLPEEGLKFMVYLQKENIIDESGMPKERFSAEFPKEGPSILRIQQVVRGDSAAYFCASSPPVRAEQYFGPGTRLTVT.

This sequence joins TRBV7-2 and TRBJ2-2, with 8 bases that match TRBD1. Germline CDR1 reads SGHTA; CDR2 reads FQGNSA. V gave up 5 bases and J gave up 7 bases; unmatched junction bases: 12. This CDR3 comprises 16 residues. Here the CDR3 reads CASSTRDRSLGGELFF. CDR3 nucleotides: TGTGCCAGCAGCACCCGGGACAGGTCTCTCGGCGGGGAGCTGTTTTTT.

The chain recombines TRBV7-8 with TRBJ2-3; 11 nucleotides align to TRBD2. The germline V gene encodes CDR1 SGHVS and CDR2 FQNEAQ. The V segment lost 3 bases and the J segment 8 bases; nucleotides outside the gene matches: 10. The CDR3 is 16 amino acids. CDR3 coding DNA: TGTGCCAGCAGCTTTAGCGGGAGGGCCATGGTCGGTACGCAGTATTTT. This gives the protein CASSFSGRAMVGTQYF.

This chain joins TRBV6-5 and TRBJ1-1; 7 bases are shared with TRBD1. There are 12 residues in the CDR3. Trimming at V came to 0 bases and at J to 9 bases, leaving 1 base not matched to a gene. The germline gives CDR1 MNHEY, CDR2 SVGAGI. CDR3 protein: CASSYSTGQAFF. The CDR3 DNA reads as TGTGCCAGCAGTTACTCGACAGGGCAAGCTTTCTTT.

The chain is built from TRBV6-5 and TRBJ1-5; D is possibly TRBD1 (5 bases). Trimming stripped 7 bases from V and 6 bases from J, with 10 bases between. The CDR3 loop spans 12 amino acids. From germline, CDR1 is MNHEY and CDR2 SVGAGI. In nucleotides, the CDR3 is TGTGCCAGCAAGGGGCAAAGTCAGCCCCAGCATTTT. It specifies CASKGQSQPQHF.

This CDR3 reads CASSDWGAYEQYF. The CDR3 nucleotides are TGTGCCAGCAGTGACTGGGGTGCCTACGAGCAGTACTTC. The chain joins TRBV6-5 to TRBJ2-7, with D hard to call. Germline CDR1 is MNHEY and CDR2 is SVGAGI. The CDR3 totals 13 residues. Trimming left V 5 bases short and J 2 bases short, with 10 bases between.

This chain uses TRBV27 with TRBJ2-3; D may be TRBD2 (5 bases). CDR1 MNHEY and CDR2 SMNVEV come from the germline V gene (reference sequence). Trimming took off 6 bases at V and 7 bases at J, with 17 bases between the two ends. The CDR3 spans 14 residues. CDR3 nucleotides: TGTGCCAGCAGCGAAAAGGGAGCAGGATATACGCAGTATTTT. Translation gives CASSEKGAGYTQYF.

This clone was recorded once. The V and J genes are TRBV21-1 and TRBJ2-3; no DNA check was done on the table's D call, TRBD2. TRBV21-1 is flagged as a pseudogene. The CDR3 has 19 residues. The CDR3, as DNA: TGTGCCAGCAGCAAAGTTCCCCGGCTAGCGGGGCTATGCACAGATACGCAGTATTTT. As protein: CASSKVPRLAGLCTDTQYF.

This chain uses TRBV7-3 with TRBJ1-4; the D is unclear. The CDR3 is 18 amino acids. V was trimmed by 0 bases and J by 8 bases, leaving 22 bases between them. Per the germline V gene, CDR1 is SGHTA and CDR2 is FQGTGA. CDR3: CASSLTLTASSLGEKLFF. DNA of the CDR3: TGTGCCAGCAGCTTAACGTTAACGGCCAGCTCGTTGGGAGAAAAACTGTTTTTT. Using reference TRBV7-3 and TRBJ1-4 for the parts outside the CDR3, the full variable domain is GAGVSQTPSNKVTEKGKYVELRCDPISGHTALYWYRQSLGQGPEFLIYFQGTGAADDSGLPNDRFFAVRPEGSVSTLKIQRTERGDSAVYLCASSLTLTASSLGEKLFFGSGTQLSVL.

V gene TRBV5-1 combines with J gene TRBJ2-5; no clear D. The germline gives CDR1 SGHRS, CDR2 YFSETQ. Deletions cut 0 bases from V and 0 bases from J, with 6 bases between. The CDR3 consists of 14 residues. This CDR3 is CASSLGLYQETQYF. In nucleotides, the CDR3 is TGCGCCAGCAGCTTGGGACTGTACCAAGAGACCCAGTACTTC.

This rearrangement joins TRBV19 to TRBJ1-1; D not resolved. The germline gives CDR1 LNHDA, CDR2 SQIVND (reference sequence). The CDR3 has 14 amino acids. Trimming pared 7 bases from V and 4 bases from J, leaving 16 bases between. CDR3 region: CASTQPRATTEAFF. The CDR3 region has the DNA TGTGCCAGTACCCAGCCAAGGGCAACCACTGAAGCTTTCTTT. The full variable domain, rest sourced from reference TRBV19 and TRBJ1-1, is DGGITQSPKYLFRKEGQNVTLSCEQNLNHDAMYWYRQDPGQGLRLIYYSQIVNDFQKGDIAEGYSVSREKKESFPLTVTSAQKNPTAFYLCASTQPRATTEAFFGQGTRLTVV.

The chain couples TRBV7-2 to TRBJ2-1; tentatively, D is TRBD2 (6 bases). The length of the CDR3 is 18 residues. The germline V and J ends were trimmed by 2 bases and 0 bases, with 17 bases remaining between them. Germline values: CDR1 SGHTA, CDR2 FQGNSA. CDR3 nucleotide sequence: TGTGCCAGCAGCTTAATTTGGGCGGGGCAAAGCTCCTACAATGAGCAGTTCTTC. Translated: CASSLIWAGQSSYNEQFF.

V is TRBV30 and J is TRBJ1-5; TRBD1 might be the D (5 bases). Trimming took off 0 bases at V and 7 bases at J, with 10 bases between the two ends. Germline CDR1 and CDR2: GTSNPN and SVGIG (reference sequence). The length of the CDR3 is 13 residues. The CDR3, as DNA: TGTGCCTGGAGTGTTGTTGGGGGGCAGCCCCAGCATTTT. Encoded protein: CAWSVVGGQPQHF.

The chain is built from TRBV19 and TRBJ1-5; weak D call: TRBD1 (5 bases). Germline assignment: CDR1 LNHDA and CDR2 SQIVND (reference sequence). V lost 3 bases and J lost 2, with 23 bases in between. This CDR3 region has 19 residues. CDR3 bases: TGTGCCAGTAGTATCCAGGGCAGGCGCCGTGCTTTTGGCAATCAGCCCCAGCATTTT. This sequence encodes CASSIQGRRRAFGNQPQHF.

The V call is TRBV5-4, the J call TRBJ2-1; no definite D call. The CDR3 runs to 16 residues. Germline V gene sequence: CDR1 SGHNT, CDR2 YYREEE (reference sequence). V was pared by 3 bases and J by 8 bases, with 21 bases between. The CDR3 DNA reads TGTGCCAGCAGCTGGATAGAGACAAGGTATTTAGATGAGCAGTTCTTC. As protein: CASSWIETRYLDEQFF.

This clone was detected only once. Additional DNA sequences in this sample encode the identical CDR3. In DNA, the CDR3 is TGTGCCAGCAGCGTAAGTGGAACTGGCAATGAGCAGTTCTTC. Protein product: CASSVSGTGNEQFF. The V call is TRBV9, the J call TRBJ2-1; no reliable D call. Trimming removed 1 base at V and 6 bases at J, with 11 bases between. CDR3 size: 14 residues. The germline gives CDR1 SGDLS, CDR2 YYNGEE.

The chain combines TRBV30 with TRBJ1-1; maybe TRBD1 (5 bases). Germline CDR1 is GTSNPN and CDR2 is SVGIG (reference sequence). The CDR3 sequence is 14 residues long. The V end lost 2 bases, the J end lost 3 bases, and 13 bases lay between the germline ends. DNA of the CDR3: TGTGCCTGGAGTCCACGATCAGGGTACACTGAAGCTTTCTTT. This gives the protein CAWSPRSGYTEAFF. Filled out from reference TRBV30 and TRBJ1-1, the complete variable domain reads SQTIHQWPATLVQPVGSPLSLECTVEGTSNPNLYWYRQAAGRGLQLLFYSVGIGQISSEVPQNLSASRPQDRQFILSSKKLLLSDSGFYLCAWSPRSGYTEAFFGQGTRLTVV.

The chain is built from TRBV11-2 and TRBJ1-2; perhaps TRBD1 as D (5 bases). CDR3 length equals 15 residues. V shed 6 bases and J shed 8 bases, with 22 bases lying between them. Germline CDR1 reads SGHAT; CDR2 reads FQNNGV. The CDR3 DNA sequence: TGTGCCAGCAGACCTACCCGGGACCCCCTTTACGGCTACACCTTC. It is translated as CASRPTRDPLYGYTF.

This chain uses TRBV7-2 with TRBJ2-7; weak D call: TRBD2 (5 bases). The germline gives CDR1 SGHTA, CDR2 FQGNSA. The CDR3 is made up of 15 amino acids. V dropped 1 base and J dropped 0 bases, with 10 bases sitting between them. The CDR3, as DNA: TGTGCCAGCAGCTTAGGCGGGTCGAGCTCCTACGAGCAGTACTTC. This translates into CASSLGGSSSYEQYF. Full variable domain (missing parts from reference TRBV7-2 and TRBJ2-7): GAGVSQSPSNKVTEKGKDVELRCDPISGHTALYWYRQSLGQGLEFLIYFQGNSAPDKSGLPSDRFSAERTGGSVSTLTIQRTQQEDSAVYLCASSLGGSSSYEQYFGPGTRLTVT.

The chain carries TRBV9 and TRBJ1-5, with D tentatively TRBD1 (6 bases). V was cut by 3 bases and J by 2 bases, with 12 bases left in between. CDR1 and CDR2 from the germline V gene are SGDLS and YYNGEE. The CDR3 contains 15 residues. Here the CDR3 reads CASSAAGVGNQPQHF. DNA of the CDR3: TGTGCCAGCAGCGCCGCAGGGGTAGGCAATCAGCCCCAGCATTTT.